The 24 T cell receptor beta chains given below trace back to one sample, sequenced in a study of cytomegalovirus exposure and HLA in healthy donors. PCR amplification relied on 60 Vbeta primers (plus 13 Jbeta primers). Using immunoSEQ multiplex PCR, the repertoire was profiled, and TCRdb retains in-frame clones only, with some absent. This repertoire shows 160,000 or so clones, 75% to 90% found once; its top ten account for about 4.3%. The specimen sequenced was PBMCs. All receptors come from a man aged 25-40 years in good health and CMV-seronegative.

This clone occurred once. The V gene is TRBV11-2, the J gene TRBJ2-3; D is possibly TRBD2 (5 bases). This CDR3 is built from 13 residues. Germline V lookup: CDR1 SGHAT, CDR2 FQNNGV. The V gene lost 3 bases and the J gene lost 3 bases, with 7 bases spanning the gap. The CDR3 region is CASSFPGTDTQYF. The CDR3 DNA sequence: TGTGCCAGCAGCTTTCCGGGGACAGATACGCAGTATTTT. Based on the CDR3 plus reference TRBV11-2 and TRBJ2-3, the full variable domain is EAGVAQSPRYKIIEKRQSVAFWCNPISGHATLYWYQQILGQGPKLLIQFQNNGVVDDSQLPKDRFSAERLKGVDSTLKIQPAKLEDSAVYLCASSFPGTDTQYFGPGTRLTVL.

This chain joins TRBV11-2 and TRBJ2-3, with D uncertain. Per germline, CDR1 SGHAT and CDR2 FQNNGV. This CDR3 has 16 residues. V lost 1 base, J lost 6 bases, and 17 bases lay in between. The CDR3 sequence: CASSLVGSPPADTQYF. The CDR3 DNA follows: TGTGCCAGCAGCTTAGTGGGCAGCCCCCCGGCGGATACGCAGTATTTT.

This clone came up a few times. V gene TRBV9 combines with J gene TRBJ2-5; 8 positions agree with TRBD2. The V gene's germline CDR1 is SGDLS and CDR2 YYNGEE. The CDR3 sequence is 17 residues long. The J segment lost 4 bases and the V segment lost 4 bases, leaving 15 bases of the junction unmatched. The CDR3 DNA follows: TGTGCCAGCAGCCCCAGGCCCGGACTAGCAGGGGCAGAGACCCAGTACTTC. Protein product: CASSPRPGLAGAETQYF.

The V gene is TRBV6-6, the J gene TRBJ1-1; D may be TRBD1 (6 bases). Germline values: CDR1 MNHNY, CDR2 SVGAGI (reference sequence). The CDR3 has 14 amino acids. V was shortened by 5 bases and J by 4 bases, with 14 bases between the two germline ends. The CDR3 region is CASSRTTGSTEAFF. DNA of the CDR3: TGTGCCAGCAGTCGCACCACAGGGTCCACTGAAGCTTTCTTT.

V gene TRBV6-6 combines with J gene TRBJ1-2, with D hard to call. Looked up from germline, CDR1 is MNHNY and CDR2 is SVGAGI (reference sequence). The V gene lost 2 bases and the J gene lost 6 bases, with 10 bases spanning the gap. CDR3 size: 13 residues. In DNA, the CDR3 is TGTGCCAGCAGTTACGGAGGGTTTAATGGCTACACCTTC. It is translated as CASSYGGFNGYTF.

The chain employs TRBV5-1 and TRBJ2-3; D may be TRBD2 (6 bases). Trimming stripped 4 bases from V and 3 bases from J, with 15 bases between. The germline V gene encodes CDR1 SGHRS and CDR2 YFSETQ. This CDR3 spans 15 amino acids. The CDR3 region is CASSPSLGGTDTQYF. DNA for the CDR3: TGCGCCAGCAGCCCGTCCTTGGGGGGAACAGATACGCAGTATTTT.

The J gene is TRBJ2-1, the V gene TRBV11-2; TRBD2 matches at 8 bases. Per germline, CDR1 SGHAT and CDR2 FQNNGV. The CDR3 runs to 14 residues. V dropped 6 bases and J dropped 0; count of bases not matched to a gene: 1. This CDR3 is CASRSGSSYNEQFF. Here the CDR3 DNA reads TGTGCCAGCAGGAGCGGGAGCTCCTACAATGAGCAGTTCTTC.

V and J are TRBV30 and TRBJ2-3; tentatively, D is TRBD2 (5 bases). Germline CDR1 is GTSNPN and CDR2 is SVGIG (reference sequence). The CDR3 extends over 11 amino acids. V dropped 1 base and J dropped 8 bases, with 7 bases sitting between them. CDR3 in DNA: TGTGCCTGGAGTGCCGAGGGTACGCAGTATTTT. Its translation: CAWSAEGTQYF.

This clone has just one count. This chain links TRBV28 with TRBJ1-5, with D unclear. The CDR3 contains 17 residues. From germline, CDR1 is MDHEN and CDR2 SYDVKM. V lost 3 bases and J 0 bases, leaving 15 bases between the germline ends. In nucleotides, the CDR3 is TGTGCCAGCAGTTTGCGCGGATTGGCCCTTAGCAATCAGCCCCAGCATTTT. This codes for CASSLRGLALSNQPQHF.

The V and J genes are TRBV9 and TRBJ2-1, with D perhaps TRBD1 (7 bases). Trimming shortened V by 6 bases and J by 0 bases, and 13 bases separated the two germline ends. The germline gives CDR1 SGDLS, CDR2 YYNGEE. The CDR3 loop spans 15 amino acids. In DNA, the CDR3 is TGTGCCAGCACCAGGGGGGACAGCTCCTACAATGAGCAGTTCTTC. It encodes CASTRGDSSYNEQFF.

The CDR3 here is CASSKASFGTVNTGELFF. The CDR3 nucleotides read TGTGCCAGCAGCAAAGCATCGTTCGGGACAGTGAACACCGGGGAGCTGTTTTTT. The J gene is TRBJ2-2, the V gene TRBV21-1; no check of the table's D call, TRBD1, against the DNA was made. TRBV21-1 is termed a pseudogene. The CDR3 spans 18 residues.

V is TRBV19 and J is TRBJ1-4; possibly TRBD1 for D (6 bases). Germline CDR1 is LNHDA and CDR2 is SQIVND (reference sequence). The CDR3 has 13 residues. V was cut by 7 bases and J by 7 bases, with 13 bases left in between. In DNA, the CDR3 is TGTGCCAGTATGGGGGGGCACGGTGAAAAACTGTTTTTT. Translated: CASMGGHGEKLFF.

The chain employs TRBV30 and TRBJ1-6; 11 bases are a match to TRBD1. The CDR3 loop spans 14 amino acids. CDR1 and CDR2 from the germline V gene are GTSNPN and SVGIG (reference sequence). V lost 1 base to trimming and J lost 14 bases; unmatched junction nucleotides: 7. The CDR3 DNA reads TGTGCCTGGAGTGGGACAGGGGGCCCTTCGGCCCTCCACTTT. It encodes CAWSGTGGPSALHF.

The chain has TRBV28 and TRBJ1-3; D unclear. The CDR3 has 13 amino acids. V lost 3 bases and J lost 4, with 7 bases in between. CDR1 and CDR2 (germline): MDHEN, SYDVKM. The CDR3 region is CASSFVRGNTIYF. The CDR3 DNA sequence: TGTGCCAGCAGTTTTGTCAGAGGAAACACCATATATTTT.

The genes are TRBV5-4 and TRBJ2-3; TRBD2 matches 14 bases. J lost 3 bases, V lost 0 bases, and 3 bases had no gene match. Per germline, CDR1 SGHNT and CDR2 YYREEE (reference sequence). This CDR3 comprises 17 residues. Here the CDR3 reads CASSLETSGRETDTQYF. The CDR3 bases are TGTGCCAGCAGCTTGGAGACTAGCGGGAGGGAGACAGATACGCAGTATTTT.

A note on this clone: This sample includes further DNA sequences coding for the same CDR3. The CDR3 region has the DNA TGTGCCAGCAGCTTGAGTGTGAACACTGAAGCTTTCTTT. Translation: CASSLSVNTEAFF. The V call is TRBV7-9, the J call TRBJ1-1; no firm D call. CDR1 is SEHNR and CDR2 is FQNEAQ in the germline V gene (reference sequence). V lost 3 bases to trimming and J lost 0 bases, with 5 bases between them. The CDR3 loop spans 13 amino acids. Based on the CDR3 plus reference TRBV7-9 and TRBJ1-1, the full variable domain is DTGVSQNPRHKITKRGQNVTFRCDPISEHNRLYWYRQTLGQGPEFLTYFQNEAQLEKSRLLSDRFSAERPKGSFSTLEIQRTEQGDSAMYLCASSLSVNTEAFFGQGTRLTVV.

J is TRBJ2-7 and V is TRBV29-1; 11 bases line up with TRBD1. The CDR3 is made up of 14 amino acids. The germline CDR1 and CDR2 sequences are SQVTM and ANQGSEA. After removal of 8 bases from V and 4 bases from J, the junction contained 10 bases not matched to a gene. CDR3 coding DNA: TGCAGCATCGCCGGGACAGGGGGGATGTACGAGCAGTACTTC. It is translated as CSIAGTGGMYEQYF.

The V call is TRBV7-9, the J call TRBJ1-2, with D possibly being TRBD1 (6 bases). Between the trimmed V and J ends, which lost 3 bases and 3 bases, there was a span of 8 bases. Per germline, CDR1 SEHNR and CDR2 FQNEAQ (reference sequence). The CDR3 runs 13 residues. CDR3 bases: TGTGCCAGCAGCTTGGACAGCTACTATGGCTACACCTTC. Translation gives CASSLDSYYGYTF.

The chain recombines TRBV6-5 with TRBJ2-7, with 8 bases lining up with TRBD2. Trimming cost V 1 base and J 1 base; bases outside gene matches: 6. The CDR3 sequence is 16 residues long. CDR1 is MNHEY, CDR2 SVGAGI, per germline. In DNA, the CDR3 is TGTGCCAGCAGTTACTTAGCGGGGCACCCTTCCTACGAGCAGTACTTC. Its translation: CASSYLAGHPSYEQYF.

The V gene is TRBV9, the J gene TRBJ2-2, with TRBD1 as a possible D gene (6 bases). The germline CDR1 and CDR2 sequences are SGDLS and YYNGEE. V was shortened by 1 base and J by 5 bases, with 6 bases between the two germline ends. The CDR3 totals 13 residues. The CDR3 loop is CASSVRGTGELFF. The DNA of the CDR3 is TGTGCCAGCAGCGTAAGGGGGACCGGGGAGCTGTTTTTT. Supplemented by reference TRBV9 and TRBJ2-2, the full variable domain reads DSGVTQTPKHLITATGQRVTLRCSPRSGDLSVYWYQQSLDQGLQFLIQYYNGEERAKGNILERFSAQQFPDLHSELNLSSLELGDSALYFCASSVRGTGELFFGEGSRLTVL.

The rearrangement joins TRBV7-9 to TRBJ2-7; the match to TRBD1 covers 8 bases. Germline V CDR1 and CDR2: SEHNR, FQNEAQ (reference sequence). V shed 5 bases and J 0 bases; nucleotides not matched to a gene: 6. CDR3 length equals 15 residues. The CDR3 region has the DNA TGTGCCAGCAGCCCCCGGGACAGGAACTCCTACGAGCAGTACTTC. This encodes CASSPRDRNSYEQYF.

J is TRBJ2-2 and V is TRBV7-2; 13 bases align to TRBD2. The CDR3 contains 18 residues. Germline V CDR1 and CDR2: SGHTA, FQGNSA. With V trimmed by 3 bases and J by 0 bases, 4 bases remained unmatched. The CDR3 here is CASSFGTSGIANTGELFF. CDR3 nucleotide sequence: TGTGCCAGCAGCTTCGGGACTAGCGGGATCGCGAACACCGGGGAGCTGTTTTTT.

V is TRBV5-6 and J is TRBJ2-7; weak D call: TRBD1 (6 bases). This CDR3 is 13 amino acids long. CDR1 SGHDT and CDR2 YYEEEE come from the germline V gene. V shed 3 bases and J shed 7 bases, with 14 bases lying between them. The CDR3 coding sequence is TGTGCCAGCAGCTGGGACAACCCGAGAGAGCAGTACTTC. Protein sequence: CASSWDNPREQYF.

The chain combines TRBV6-6 with TRBJ1-6; D is ambiguous. Deletions cut 5 bases from V and 7 bases from J, with 9 bases between. This CDR3 region has 13 residues. Germline CDR1 MNHNY, CDR2 SVGAGI (reference sequence). This CDR3 is CASSPPLNSPLHF. The CDR3 DNA reads TGTGCCAGCAGTCCCCCCCTCAATTCACCCCTCCACTTT.